These T cell receptor beta chains were read from a single sample in a study of shared clonotypes between healthy human individuals. Here immunoSEQ multiplex PCR was the method, and the copy in TCRdb shows in-frame clones only, minus some. The table lists about 2.4 million clones, roughly 93% of them singletons. The sequenced material came from naive CD4+ T cells from PBMCs. The receptors here all came from a man between 18 and 35 years old in good health. Some clones in this sample may be carry-over from other donors' samples. Each CDR3 is given with its conserved first and last residue. The D gene is left open where the match is weak.

D gene	V gene	J gene	CDR3 DNA	CDR3 protein
TRBD2	TRBV28	TRBJ2-1	TGTGCCAGCAGCTCATTCCGGGAGGGCCGCGATGAGCAGTTCTTC	CASSSFREGRDEQFF
TRBD1	TRBV30	TRBJ1-5	TGTGCCTGGTCACAGGGGGAAAATCAGCCCCAGCATTTT	CAWSQGENQPQHF
.	TRBV28	TRBJ1-3	TGTGCCAGCAGTTCCGGGACGGCATCTGGAAACACCATATATTTT	CASSSGTASGNTIYF
TRBD2	TRBV19	TRBJ2-7	TGTGCCAGTAGTATCGGGACTAGCGGGAGTTTTGGGCTCTACGAGCAGTACTTC	CASSIGTSGSFGLYEQYF
TRBD1	TRBV19	TRBJ2-1	TGTGCCAGTAGTATTGCCGGGACAGGGACATTTTACAATGAGCAGTTCTTC	CASSIAGTGTFYNEQFF
.	TRBV10-3	TRBJ2-7	TGTGCCATCAGTGTGGGGGGCGGGAACTACGAGCAGTACTTC	CAISVGGGNYEQYF
TRBD2	TRBV28	TRBJ2-7	TGTGCCAGCACCTCCCCTAGCGGGCAGTACTTC	CASTSPSGQYF
TRBD2	TRBV5-1	TRBJ2-3	TGCGCCAGCAGCCCTATGACTAGCGGCCGCACAGATACGCAGTATTTT	CASSPMTSGRTDTQYF
.	TRBV4-2	TRBJ2-3	TGTGCCAGCAGCCAAGGAACAGCCGCAGATACGCAGTATTTT	CASSQGTAADTQYF
TRBD2	TRBV27	TRBJ2-7	TGTGCCAGCAGTATAGGAGAGATTCCGGGACTAGCGGGAGGGCCTTTAGGATACGAGCAGTACTTC	CASSIGEIPGLAGGPLGYEQYF
TRBD1	TRBV11-2	TRBJ2-4	TGTGCCAGCAGCTCCACAGGGGGAGCTGTCATTCAGTACTTC	CASSSTGGAVIQYF
TRBD1	TRBV7-3	TRBJ1-1	TGTGCCAGCAGCTTTACAGGGGCAGGTGAAGCTTTCTTT	CASSFTGAGEAFF